This TCR beta chain derives from a study of blood T cell repertoires in COVID-19. The overall study: Italy, Spain and the United States were the sources of the convalescent and acute COVID-19 samples. Nucleic acid was either cDNA or gDNA, and it came from T cells, B-cell-depleted T cells, or PBMCs.

CDR1 WNHNN and CDR2 SYGVQD come from the germline V gene (reference sequence). There are 16 residues in the CDR3. The ends lost 6 bases at V and 1 base at J; junction bases unmatched: 4. As handled by the study authors: Amplification of reference gene primers provided the estimated nucleated cell counts. The repertoire was sequenced with immunoSEQ multiplex PCR; TCRdb's copy has only in-frame clones and lacks some. From that table come the V and J calls and clone size; the DNA was used to work out D and trimming. The sample gives more than 100,000 clones, around 84% of which show up once; about 17% is in the top ten.

The sequencing sample was made of peripheral blood. The origin of this receptor is a woman aged 80 or over with acute or convalescent COVID-19. V and J are TRBV10-1 and TRBJ2-2, with 11 positions matching TRBD1. The CDR3 loop is CASSGQGAGNTGELFF. As DNA, the CDR3 is TGCGCCAGCAGCGGACAGGGGGCAGGGAACACCGGGGAGCTGTTTTTT.